This TCR beta chain emerged from a study of blood T cell repertoires in COVID-19. Whole-study context: Sites in the United States, Italy and Spain provided acute and convalescent COVID-19 samples. From T cells, B-cell-depleted T cells, or PBMCs came the material, which was cDNA or gDNA.

Per the authors' pipeline: Estimates of nucleated cell counts were drawn from the amplification of reference gene primers. Sequenced by immunoSEQ multiplex PCR; TCRdb stores in-frame clones only, minus some. The DNA was the basis for D and trimming; V, J and clone size are from that table. The data hold hundreds of thousands of clones, with about 85% observed a single time. Germline lookup yields CDR1 KGHDR and CDR2 SFDVKD. Trimming took 3 bases from V and 2 from J, leaving 22 bases between them. The CDR3 loop spans 18 amino acids. The TCR sequence derives from a woman between 18 and 29 years old with acute or convalescent COVID-19. This chain connects TRBV24-1 to TRBJ2-7; TRBD1 is a possible D gene (6 bases). Sequencing used peripheral blood. The CDR3 sequence: CATSDALLIGTKTYEQYF. The DNA of the CDR3 is TGTGCCACCAGTGATGCCCTGCTAATCGGGACAAAGACCTACGAGCAGTACTTC.